These 29 T cell receptor beta chains were sequenced from one sample in a study of T cell responses to AZD1222 COVID-19 vaccine. Sequenced by immunoSEQ multiplex PCR; TCRdb stores in-frame clones only, minus some. The sample includes some 110,000 clones, 80% to 85% of them seen just once. Sequenced material: peripheral blood, taken on day 0 of AZD1222 vaccination. These receptors all stem from an adult in good health.

The chain has TRBV5-4 and TRBJ1-2, with D possibly matching TRBD1 (6 bases). Germline lookup yields CDR1 SGHNT and CDR2 YYREEE (reference sequence). The CDR3 contains 14 residues. V was trimmed by 4 bases and J by 7 bases, leaving 17 bases between them. The CDR3 sequence: CASSLYTGSAGYTF. DNA for the CDR3: TGTGCCAGCAGCCTATACACAGGGAGTGCTGGCTACACCTTC. Combining the CDR3 with reference TRBV5-4 and TRBJ1-2 gives the whole variable domain ETGVTQSPTHLIKTRGQQVTLRCSSQSGHNTVSWYQQALGQGPQFIFQYYREEENGRGNFPPRFSGLQFPNYSSELNVNALELDDSALYLCASSLYTGSAGYTFGSGTRLTVV.

This clone has only one observation. The rearrangement joins TRBV3-1 (or the pseudogene TRBV3-2) to TRBJ1-2; D is uncertain. Trimming pared 3 bases from V and 2 bases from J, leaving 4 bases between. The CDR3 contains 12 residues. Germline lookup yields CDR1 LGHDT and CDR2 YNNKEL (reference sequence). CDR3 sequence (DNA): TGTGCCAGCAGCCATGAAAACTATGGCTACACCTTC. This sequence encodes CASSHENYGYTF.

The genes are TRBV7-2 and TRBJ2-7; 9 bases line up with TRBD1. The CDR3 totals 14 residues. V shed 5 bases, J shed 5 bases, and the junction held 7 bases outside the gene matches. In germline, CDR1 is SGHTA, CDR2 FQGNSA. CDR3 amino acids: CASSPGTGTDEQYF. The CDR3 nucleotides are TGTGCCAGCAGCCCAGGGACAGGGACGGACGAGCAGTACTTC.

The chain carries TRBV5-4 and TRBJ1-1, with D tentatively TRBD1 (5 bases). Germline values: CDR1 SGHNT, CDR2 YYREEE (reference sequence). Trimming cost V 5 bases and J 0 bases, with 11 bases left between them. The CDR3 sequence is 14 residues long. CDR3 DNA: TGTGCCAGCAGGAGTCAGGGCGTGAACACTGAAGCTTTCTTT. It specifies CASRSQGVNTEAFF.

The V and J genes are TRBV10-2 and TRBJ2-7; D remains ambiguous. The CDR3 is made up of 13 amino acids. CDR1 and CDR2 (germline): WSHSY, SAAADI. V lost 3 bases and J lost 2, with 8 bases in between. The CDR3: CASSDQATYEQYF. The CDR3, as DNA: TGCGCCAGCAGTGACCAGGCGACCTACGAGCAGTACTTC.

This chain joins TRBV7-8 and TRBJ1-4; D might be TRBD1 (6 bases). CDR1 and CDR2 from the germline V gene are SGHVS and FQNEAQ. The V and J ends lost 3 bases and 1 base respectively, with 9 bases between them. The CDR3 extends over 15 amino acids. The CDR3 region is CASSLSRGTNEKLFF. Written as DNA, the CDR3 is TGTGCCAGCAGCTTGAGCAGGGGAACTAATGAAAAACTGTTTTTT.

Only one count was recorded for this clone. The CDR3 region is CASSLELGRTDTQYF. Here the CDR3 DNA reads TGCGCCAGCAGCTTGGAGCTGGGTCGGACAGATACGCAGTATTTT. The chain uses TRBV5-1 and TRBJ2-3; no clear D. This CDR3 has 15 amino acids. Germline-derived CDR1 and CDR2 are SGHRS and YFSETQ. V gave up 0 bases and J gave up 3 bases, with 11 bases separating them.

The chain recombines TRBV3-1 (or the pseudogene TRBV3-2) with TRBJ1-6, with no clear D. The CDR3 is made up of 13 amino acids. Germline CDR1 and CDR2: LGHDT and YNNKEL (reference sequence). Trimming removed 0 bases at V and 8 bases at J, with 5 bases between. The CDR3 DNA reads as TGTGCCAGCAGCCAAGAAGGAGATTCACCCCTCCACTTT. It specifies CASSQEGDSPLHF.

J is TRBJ2-5 and V is TRBV7-2, with D tentatively TRBD2 (6 bases). This CDR3 is 15 amino acids long. Trimming left V 0 bases short and J 5 bases short, with 13 bases between. Germline values: CDR1 SGHTA, CDR2 FQGNSA. The CDR3 DNA sequence: TGTGCCAGCAGCTTAGCGGGAGGATGGTGGGAGACCCAGTACTTC. Its translation: CASSLAGGWWETQYF.

This chain uses TRBV7-9 with TRBJ2-7; D might be TRBD1 (6 bases). V dropped 4 bases and J dropped 3 bases, with 19 bases sitting between them. This CDR3 is built from 16 residues. CDR1 is SEHNR, CDR2 FQNEAQ, per germline (reference sequence). Here the CDR3 reads CASSSVGTNLNYEQYF. The CDR3, as DNA: TGTGCCAGCAGCTCCGTGGGGACAAATCTTAACTACGAGCAGTACTTC.

This clone turned up a few times. The chain links TRBV18 to TRBJ2-1; no reliable D call. V was pared by 1 base and J by 8 bases, with 6 bases between. The length of the CDR3 is 12 residues. Germline lookup yields CDR1 KGHSH and CDR2 LQKENI. CDR3 bases: TGTGCCAGCTCACCACGTTGGGATGAGCAGTTCTTC. As protein: CASSPRWDEQFF.

V usage is TRBV5-4 and J usage is TRBJ2-3; D is uncertain. Trimming stripped 2 bases from V and 0 bases from J, with 7 bases between. Looked up from germline, CDR1 is SGHNT and CDR2 is YYREEE (reference sequence). This CDR3 region has 14 residues. CDR3 DNA: TGTGCCAGCAGCTTTAGGATTAGCACAGATACGCAGTATTTT. The encoded protein is CASSFRISTDTQYF.

This chain uses TRBV29-1 with TRBJ1-3; a possible D gene is TRBD1 (6 bases). The CDR3 runs to 16 residues. Trimming stripped 3 bases from V and 0 bases from J, with 15 bases between. Germline CDR1 and CDR2: SQVTM and ANQGSEA. The CDR3 DNA is TGCAGCGTTGAGGGGGCACCCGGCTTCTCTGGAAACACCATATATTTT. Its translation: CSVEGAPGFSGNTIYF.

This clone was found once. The genes are TRBV7-3 and TRBJ2-2; no firm D call. The germline CDR1 and CDR2 sequences are SGHTA and FQGTGA. This CDR3 region has 13 residues. Between the trimmed V and J ends, which lost 5 bases and 0 bases, there was a span of 4 bases. CDR3: CASSNSNTGELFF. The CDR3 bases are TGTGCCAGCAGCAACTCGAACACCGGGGAGCTGTTTTTT.

The rearrangement links TRBV6-5 to TRBJ1-1; D is unclear. This CDR3 contains 15 residues. The ends were cut back, 7 bases at V and 0 bases at J, with 15 bases in the middle. Germline values: CDR1 MNHEY, CDR2 SVGAGI. Here the CDR3 reads CASNKGGWVNTEAFF. CDR3 DNA: TGTGCCAGCAACAAGGGCGGTTGGGTGAACACTGAAGCTTTCTTT.

This clone has only one observation. V gene TRBV18 combines with J gene TRBJ1-5; D remains unclear. V lost 3 bases to trimming and J lost 11 bases, with 14 bases between them. CDR3 length: 13 residues. Germline CDR1 KGHSH, CDR2 LQKENI. The CDR3 reads CASSPGHLEAQHF. The DNA of the CDR3 is TGTGCCAGCTCACCGGGTCACCTCGAAGCCCAGCATTTT.

This chain uses TRBV4-1 with TRBJ1-6; a weak D match, TRBD1 (5 bases). The CDR3 covers 16 residues. The germline V and J ends were trimmed by 0 bases and 6 bases, with 12 bases remaining between them. The V gene's germline CDR1 is MGHRA and CDR2 YSYEKL. CDR3 protein: CASSQDLWQGNSPLHF. Here the CDR3 DNA reads TGCGCCAGCAGCCAAGATCTCTGGCAGGGTAATTCACCCCTCCACTTT.

V usage is TRBV4-2 and J usage is TRBJ1-3; 9 bases map to TRBD1. This CDR3 is 15 amino acids long. V shed 4 bases, J shed 8 bases, and the junction held 9 bases outside the gene matches. Per the germline V gene, CDR1 is LGHNA and CDR2 is YNFKEQ. The CDR3 loop reads CASSPRQGERDTIYF. For the CDR3, the DNA is TGTGCCAGCAGCCCACGACAGGGGGAAAGGGACACCATATATTTT.

This chain uses TRBV7-8 with TRBJ2-1; a possible D gene is TRBD2 (6 bases). This CDR3 region has 13 residues. Trimming removed 1 base from V and 13 bases from J, with 14 bases in between. Germline values: CDR1 SGHVS, CDR2 FQNEAQ. CDR3 DNA: TGTGCCAGCAGCTTAGGGGGGGATGTACGACAGTTCTTC. Residues: CASSLGGDVRQFF.

This chain links TRBV7-9 with TRBJ2-7; D possibly matches TRBD1 or TRBD2 (6 bases each). Looked up from germline, CDR1 is SEHNR and CDR2 is FQNEAQ (reference sequence). The CDR3 is 15 residues long. The ends were cut back, 5 bases at V and 2 bases at J, with 16 bases in the middle. The DNA for the CDR3 is TGTGCCAGCAGCCCCCGGGGGCTTTCCCCCTACGAGCAGTACTTC. This encodes CASSPRGLSPYEQYF. Drawing the rest from reference TRBV7-9 and TRBJ2-7, the complete variable domain is DTGVSQNPRHKITKRGQNVTFRCDPISEHNRLYWYRQTLGQGPEFLTYFQNEAQLEKSRLLSDRFSAERPKGSFSTLEIQRTEQGDSAMYLCASSPRGLSPYEQYFGPGTRLTVT.

This chain uses TRBV2 with TRBJ1-4; 8 bases line up with TRBD1. The CDR3 totals 14 residues. Germline loops: CDR1 SNHLY, CDR2 FYNNEI. After removal of 8 bases from V and 7 bases from J, the junction contained 9 bases not matched to a gene. In nucleotides, the CDR3 is TGTGCCAGCCGATTACAGGGGGGAAGTGAAAAACTGTTTTTT. Translating it yields CASRLQGGSEKLFF.

J is TRBJ2-3 and V is TRBV7-2, with 8 nucleotides matching TRBD1. This CDR3 region has 15 residues. V was pared by 5 bases and J by 1 base, with 5 bases of the junction left unmatched. The germline gives CDR1 SGHTA, CDR2 FQGNSA. CDR3 region: CASSRTGLGTDTQYF. The CDR3 nucleotides are TGTGCCAGCAGCCGGACAGGGCTGGGCACAGATACGCAGTATTTT.

The gene calls are TRBV5-1 and TRBJ2-3; 7 nucleotides align to TRBD2. Trimming at V came to 4 bases and at J to 3 bases, leaving 8 bases not matched to a gene. The CDR3 is 15 amino acids. Germline values: CDR1 SGHRS, CDR2 YFSETQ. The CDR3 reads CASSLLAAETDTQYF. In DNA, the CDR3 is TGCGCCAGCAGCCTCCTAGCGGCGGAGACAGATACGCAGTATTTT.

This clone was counted a few times. The chain uses TRBV5-1 and TRBJ2-1; D gene uncertain. The CDR3 is made up of 12 amino acids. Germline-derived CDR1 and CDR2 are SGHRS and YFSETQ. V shed 0 bases and J shed 7 bases, with 5 bases lying between them. This chain's CDR3 is CASSLVPNEQFF. The CDR3 nucleotides read TGCGCCAGCAGCTTGGTTCCTAATGAGCAGTTCTTC.

This clone was seen a single time. The rearrangement links TRBV6-6 to TRBJ1-5, with 9 bases that match TRBD1. Germline V CDR1 and CDR2: MNHNY, SVGAGI (reference sequence). CDR3 length: 14 residues. V shed 9 bases, J shed 4 bases, and the junction held 7 bases outside the gene matches. This CDR3 is CASAPGQGNQPQHF. The CDR3 DNA sequence: TGTGCCAGTGCCCCGGGACAGGGTAATCAGCCCCAGCATTTT.

This clone was counted at least ten times. The chain couples TRBV7-9 to TRBJ1-4, with D perhaps matching TRBD1 (5 bases). V was trimmed by 5 bases and J by 2 bases, leaving 12 bases between them. Germline lookup yields CDR1 SEHNR and CDR2 FQNEAQ (reference sequence). This CDR3 has 15 amino acids. CDR3 region: CASSEGSGTNEKLFF. CDR3 bases: TGTGCCAGCAGCGAGGGGTCAGGGACTAATGAAAAACTGTTTTTT.

The chain carries TRBV12-3 or TRBV12-4 and TRBJ2-1; 10 bases fit TRBD2. This CDR3 is 13 amino acids long. V was pared by 5 bases and J by 15 bases, with 10 bases of the junction left unmatched. The CDR3 coding sequence is TGTGCCAGCAGTCGGACTAGCGGACTACGAGGGTTCTTC. Its translation is CASSRTSGLRGFF.

The V gene is TRBV3-1 (or the pseudogene TRBV3-2), the J gene TRBJ1-2; D is possibly TRBD1 (6 bases). Deletions cut 3 bases from V and 5 bases from J, with 13 bases between. The CDR3 is made up of 14 amino acids. Germline CDR1 is LGHDT and CDR2 is YNNKEL (reference sequence). Here the CDR3 reads CASSQSQGSYGYTF. For the CDR3, the DNA is TGTGCCAGCAGCCAGTCACAGGGATCATATGGCTACACCTTC.

In its sample, this clone was seen once. The gene calls are TRBV12-3 or TRBV12-4 and TRBJ2-7, with D perhaps TRBD1 (5 bases). The CDR3 spans 13 residues. The V end was cut by 0 bases, the J end by 2 bases, with 5 bases between. The CDR3 spells CASSLAGAYEQYF. The CDR3 DNA is TGTGCCAGCAGTTTAGCAGGGGCCTACGAGCAGTACTTC.